This T cell receptor (beta chain) derives from a study of Ad26.COV2.S vaccination and SARS-CoV-2 variants. Whole-study findings and limits: Relative to placebo recipients, vaccine recipients exhibited elevated spike-specific TCR breadth. Overall T cell responses may have been underestimated by the analyses of TCR breadth and depth.

Clones were read by immunoSEQ multiplex PCR, and TCRdb kept only the in-frame ones, dropping some. This sample has about half a million clones, with 89% found just once. Noted treatment: about 20 received Ad26.COV2.S at low or high dose, single or two shots; about 5 received placebo; per-sample allocation not given. The investigators took samples on day 63 after the first vaccine or placebo injection. The individual, an adult aged 18-55 years, was a donor in Boston. Vaccination employed an Ad26 vector expressing the Wuhan-strain SARS-CoV-2 spike. Concerning this clone itself: Antigen: not known.

CDR3 size: 15 residues. Germline V gives CDR1 ENHRY, CDR2 SYGVKD. V trimming: 6 bases; J trimming: 2 bases; junction bases outside the gene matches: 4. The rearrangement uses TRBV10-3 and TRBJ1-5; TRBD1 matches at 10 bases. The source of this sequence is a person aged 18 to 59 who received the Ad26.COV2.S COVID-19 vaccine or a placebo. This material consisted of peripheral blood, taken in a trial of Ad26.COV2.S vaccine versus placebo. Here the CDR3 DNA reads TGTGCCATCAGGCCCGGGACAGGGGGCAATCAGCCCCAGCATTTT. Its translation is CAIRPGTGGNQPQHF.